This T cell receptor (beta chain) is drawn from a study of T cells in Graves' hyperthyroidism and ophthalmopathy. Germline V gene sequence: CDR1 SGHAT, CDR2 FQNNGV. The germline V and J ends were trimmed by 3 bases and 8 bases, with 16 bases remaining between them. The CDR3 extends over 14 amino acids. What was amplified from RNA transcripts were TCR beta CDR3 regions. First-round RT-PCR of the TCR CDR3 relied on the HTBI primer set. TCRdb used MiXCR to reprocess the multiplex PCR reads, holding one entry per CDR3 protein. This table has over 400,000 distinct CDR3 sequences, approximately 23% appearing once. This clonotype was observed a handful of times. The antigen is unknown. Findings of the study overall: Patients with ophthalmopathy were separated from those with stable hyperthyroidism by a 13 V-J model. Most thyroid clonotypes expanded above 0.001 were also detected in blood.

Patients were excluded for uncontrolled infection, other autoimmune disease, pregnancy or lactation. Sequencing was done on a sample of blood. J is TRBJ1-2 and V is TRBV11-2; unclear D gene. The sequence was collected from a woman in her 70s with Graves' ophthalmopathy. The CDR3 coding sequence is TGTGCCAGCAGCTTGGAGTGGGGTTTGGGAGGCTACACCTTC. Translated: CASSLEWGLGGYTF.